The 32 T cell receptor beta chains presented below share a single source sample, sequenced in a study of T cell responses to AZD1222 COVID-19 vaccine. This table comes from immunoSEQ multiplex PCR, and its TCRdb copy is limited to in-frame clones, with some not included. Of about 150,000 clones listed, approximately 94% are singletons. The material was peripheral blood, obtained on day 0 of AZD1222 vaccination. The receptors were sampled from an adult in good health.

This chain links TRBV4-2 with TRBJ2-1, with 11 bases identical to TRBD2. Germline assignment: CDR1 LGHNA and CDR2 YNFKEQ. This CDR3 spans 17 amino acids. V lost 0 bases to trimming and J lost 4 bases; unmatched junction nucleotides: 5. The CDR3 nucleotides read TGTGCCAGCAGCCAAGATTCTCTAGCGGGGGGATACAATGAGCAGTTCTTC. This translates into CASSQDSLAGGYNEQFF.

V usage is TRBV19 and J usage is TRBJ1-1; D not certain. This CDR3 region has 13 residues. V gave up 1 base and J gave up 4 bases, with 7 bases separating them. CDR1 and CDR2 (germline): LNHDA, SQIVND (reference sequence). DNA for the CDR3: TGTGCCAGTAGTATAGGGCTTGGCACTGAAGCTTTCTTT. The encoded protein is CASSIGLGTEAFF. Combining the CDR3 with reference TRBV19 and TRBJ1-1 gives the whole variable domain DGGITQSPKYLFRKEGQNVTLSCEQNLNHDAMYWYRQDPGQGLRLIYYSQIVNDFQKGDIAEGYSVSREKKESFPLTVTSAQKNPTAFYLCASSIGLGTEAFFGQGTRLTVV.

In this sample, this clone turned up once. The rearrangement uses TRBV6-2 or TRBV6-3 and TRBJ1-2; a possible D gene is TRBD1 (5 bases). The CDR3 contains 15 residues. Germline CDR1 and CDR2: MNHEY and SVGEGT. V shed 6 bases and J shed 8 bases, with 22 bases lying between them. For the CDR3, the DNA is TGTGCCAGCAGCTCCGCCGGGAGGGGCCTCCACGGCTACACCTTC. It is translated as CASSSAGRGLHGYTF.

This chain connects TRBV18 to TRBJ1-2, with D possibly TRBD1 on 5 matching bases. CDR1 is KGHSH and CDR2 is LQKENI in the germline V gene. The V gene lost 5 bases and the J gene lost 0 bases, with 10 bases spanning the gap. The CDR3 has 14 amino acids. The CDR3 bases are TGTGCCAGCTCATACGGGACGGCTAACTATGGCTACACCTTC. Translating gives CASSYGTANYGYTF. Using reference TRBV18 and TRBJ1-2 for the parts outside the CDR3, the full variable domain is NAGVMQNPRHLVRRRGQEARLRCSPMKGHSHVYWYRQLPEEGLKFMVYLQKENIIDESGMPKERFSAEFPKEGPSILRIQQVVRGDSAAYFCASSYGTANYGYTFGSGTRLTVV.

The CDR3 region has the DNA TGTGCCAGCAGCTTAGTGGCCGAGTACGAGCAGTACTTC. Protein sequence: CASSLVAEYEQYF. The genes are TRBV7-9 and TRBJ2-7; D not certain. Germline assignment: CDR1 SEHNR and CDR2 FQNEAQ (reference sequence). The V and J ends lost 1 base and 4 bases respectively, with 8 bases between them. The length of the CDR3 is 13 residues.

The chain joins TRBV11-3 to TRBJ1-2, with a weak D call TRBD1 (6 bases). The CDR3 runs 16 residues. In germline, CDR1 is SGHNT, CDR2 YENEEA. V gave up 1 base and J gave up 5 bases, with 17 bases separating them. CDR3 DNA sequence: TGTGCCAGCAGCTTAGGTACATACGGCAGGGGATATGGCTACACCTTC. It encodes CASSLGTYGRGYGYTF. Full variable domain (outside the CDR3, taken from reference TRBV11-3 and TRBJ1-2): EAGVVQSPRYKIIEKKQPVAFWCNPISGHNTLYWYLQNLGQGPELLIRYENEEAVDDSQLPKDRFSAERLKGVDSTLKIQPAELGDSAVYLCASSLGTYGRGYGYTFGSGTRLTVV.

This sequence joins TRBV5-4 and TRBJ2-3; 9 nucleotides agree with TRBD2. Germline loops: CDR1 SGHNT, CDR2 YYREEE (reference sequence). Unmatched junction bases numbered 12, after V lost 4 bases and J lost 6 bases. This CDR3 spans 16 amino acids. The CDR3 spells CASSDSGGQTSDTQYF. The CDR3 DNA is TGTGCCAGCAGCGATAGCGGGGGACAAACCTCGGATACGCAGTATTTT.

The V and J genes are TRBV10-3 and TRBJ1-1; D is undetermined. The CDR3 loop spans 15 amino acids. The germline gives CDR1 ENHRY, CDR2 SYGVKD. The V and J ends lost 10 bases and 3 bases respectively, with 21 bases between them. CDR3 in amino acids: CATLGPGGSYTEAFF. The CDR3 coding sequence is TGTGCCACTCTTGGCCCAGGAGGGTCCTACACTGAAGCTTTCTTT.

The V gene is TRBV6-5, the J gene TRBJ2-7, with a possible D match to TRBD1 (5 bases). Trimming removed 0 bases at V and 6 bases at J, with 12 bases between. This CDR3 is 14 amino acids long. Germline V gives CDR1 MNHEY, CDR2 SVGAGI. CDR3 amino acids: CASSYSVGRSEQYF. The CDR3 nucleotides read TGTGCCAGCAGTTACTCGGTGGGGCGAAGCGAGCAGTACTTC.

This chain uses TRBV19 with TRBJ1-5, with D possibly matching TRBD1 (5 bases). Per the germline V gene, CDR1 is LNHDA and CDR2 is SQIVND (reference sequence). The CDR3 sequence is 14 residues long. The V end was cut by 5 bases, the J end by 7 bases, with 15 bases between. The CDR3 DNA reads as TGTGCCAGTAGTGAGGGACCGTCAAGCCAGCCCCAGCATTTT. Its translation is CASSEGPSSQPQHF. Combining the CDR3 with reference TRBV19 and TRBJ1-5 gives the whole variable domain DGGITQSPKYLFRKEGQNVTLSCEQNLNHDAMYWYRQDPGQGLRLIYYSQIVNDFQKGDIAEGYSVSREKKESFPLTVTSAQKNPTAFYLCASSEGPSSQPQHFGDGTRLSIL.

The CDR3 coding sequence is TGTGCCAGCAGCCCCGGGACTAGGGGCGGGGAGACCCAGTACTTC. Translating gives CASSPGTRGGETQYF. The V call is TRBV13, the J call TRBJ2-5; TRBD2 aligns across 8 bases. V trimming: 5 bases; J trimming: 5 bases; junction bases outside the gene matches: 10. Germline V gene sequence: CDR1 PRHDT, CDR2 FYEKMQ (reference sequence). The CDR3 runs 15 residues. Together with reference TRBV13 and TRBJ2-5, the CDR3 gives the full variable domain: AAGVIQSPRHLIKEKRETATLKCYPIPRHDTVYWYQQGPGQDPQFLISFYEKMQSDKGSIPDRFSAQQFSDYHSELNMSSLELGDSALYFCASSPGTRGGETQYFGPGTRLLVL.

The V call is TRBV6-2 or TRBV6-3, the J call TRBJ2-1; no reliable D call. The CDR3 has 13 residues. CDR1 MNHEY and CDR2 SVGEGT come from the germline V gene. The V end was cut by 4 bases, the J end by 5 bases, with 9 bases between. CDR3 in DNA: TGTGCCAGCAGTTTAAGACAAAACAATGAGCAGTTCTTC. This gives the protein CASSLRQNNEQFF.

The V call is TRBV30, the J call TRBJ2-6; D not certain. This CDR3 has 14 residues. Germline CDR1 and CDR2: GTSNPN and SVGIG (reference sequence). Trimming removed 0 bases at V and 0 bases at J, with 3 bases between. The DNA of the CDR3 is TGTGCCTGGAGTGTCCCCTCTGGGGCCAACGTCCTGACTTTC. Its protein product is CAWSVPSGANVLTF. The variable domain in full, with the rest retrieved from reference TRBV30 and TRBJ2-6, is SQTIHQWPATLVQPVGSPLSLECTVEGTSNPNLYWYRQAAGRGLQLLFYSVGIGQISSEVPQNLSASRPQDRQFILSSKKLLLSDSGFYLCAWSVPSGANVLTFGAGSRLTVL.

The chain couples TRBV24-1 to TRBJ1-3; no firm D call. V was cut by 3 bases and J by 4 bases, with 6 bases left in between. Per the germline V gene, CDR1 is KGHDR and CDR2 is SFDVKD. The CDR3 is made up of 13 amino acids. CDR3 sequence (DNA): TGTGCCACCAGTGATGGGCAGGGAAACACCATATATTTT. Protein sequence: CATSDGQGNTIYF.

This chain uses TRBV18 with TRBJ2-5; no clear D. V dropped 2 bases and J dropped 5 bases, with 9 bases sitting between them. This CDR3 contains 13 residues. Germline CDR1 and CDR2: KGHSH and LQKENI. CDR3 DNA: TGTGCCAGCTCACCAGTCCCAGAGGAGACCCAGTACTTC. This sequence encodes CASSPVPEETQYF.

V gene TRBV15 combines with J gene TRBJ1-5; unclear D gene. Germline V CDR1 and CDR2: LNHNV, YYDKDF (reference sequence). The CDR3 loop spans 14 amino acids. V dropped 0 bases and J dropped 0 bases, with 3 bases sitting between them. The CDR3 region is CATSRDSSNQPQHF. As DNA, the CDR3 is TGTGCCACCAGCAGAGACTCTAGCAATCAGCCCCAGCATTTT.

The V and J genes are TRBV3-1 (or the pseudogene TRBV3-2) and TRBJ1-1, with 7 bases that match TRBD1. Germline-derived CDR1 and CDR2 are LGHDT and YNNKEL (reference sequence). Germline trimming cut 4 bases from V and 6 bases from J; bases unmatched to any gene: 11. CDR3 length: 15 amino acids. CDR3 coding DNA: TGTGCCAGCAGCCCTGCAGGGGGGTTTGTGGCTGAAGCTTTCTTT. Protein sequence: CASSPAGGFVAEAFF.

A word on this clone: Germline is not matched at one junction end, which may reflect a read error. The V call is TRBV7-7, the J call TRBJ2-1; TRBD2 matches 12 bases. The germline V gene encodes CDR1 SSHAT and CDR2 FNYEAQ (reference sequence). This CDR3 comprises 16 residues. The CDR3 bases are TGTGCTAGCAGCTTCCGACTAGCGGGGGTGGGCAATGAGCAGTTCTTC. It is translated as CASSFRLAGVGNEQFF.

The chain combines TRBV24-1 with TRBJ1-1; no clear D. The V and J ends lost 5 bases and 3 bases respectively, with 9 bases between them. Looked up from germline, CDR1 is KGHDR and CDR2 is SFDVKD. This CDR3 contains 13 residues. This CDR3 reads CATSGLSDTEAFF. CDR3 coding DNA: TGTGCCACCAGTGGTCTTTCGGACACTGAAGCTTTCTTT.

The chain has TRBV2 and TRBJ1-5; possibly TRBD1 for D (6 bases). Trimming stripped 5 bases from V and 4 bases from J, with 15 bases between. Germline CDR1 and CDR2: SNHLY and FYNNEI. CDR3 length: 15 residues. CDR3 DNA: TGTGCCAGCAGTCCCCGTAGGGGGGGGAATCAGCCCCAGCATTTT. Translated: CASSPRRGGNQPQHF.

CDR3 in DNA: TGCGCCAGCAGCTTGGGCCAGGGATTGACCGGGGAGCTGTTTTTT. Amino acid sequence: CASSLGQGLTGELFF. The gene calls are TRBV5-1 and TRBJ2-2; tentative D call: TRBD1 (5 bases). Trimming stripped 0 bases from V and 5 bases from J, with 11 bases between. This CDR3 is built from 15 residues. Germline CDR1 SGHRS, CDR2 YFSETQ.

The V call is TRBV19, the J call TRBJ1-1; D possibly corresponds to TRBD1 (6 bases). This CDR3 has 16 residues. CDR1 and CDR2 (germline): LNHDA, SQIVND (reference sequence). Trimming removed 6 bases from V and 5 bases from J, with 22 bases in between. The CDR3 nucleotides read TGTGCCAGTAGGGCCCCAGGGGCGCGGCGGAGGACTGAAGCTTTCTTT. Protein sequence: CASRAPGARRRTEAFF.

The rearrangement links TRBV4-1 to TRBJ2-5; no definite D call. The germline gives CDR1 MGHRA, CDR2 YSYEKL. The germline V and J ends were trimmed by 0 bases and 5 bases, with 4 bases remaining between them. This CDR3 has 12 amino acids. The CDR3 sequence is CASSQERETQYF. In nucleotides, the CDR3 is TGCGCCAGCAGCCAAGAGAGGGAGACCCAGTACTTC.

The chain carries TRBV27 and TRBJ1-2; 8 bases are a match to TRBD1. The CDR3 sequence is 16 residues long. Germline V gene data show CDR1 as MNHEY and CDR2 as SMNVEV (reference sequence). With V trimmed by 4 bases and J by 6 bases, 13 bases remained unmatched. The CDR3: CASSSQPTGVSHGYTF. The CDR3 bases are TGTGCCAGCAGTTCGCAACCGACAGGGGTTAGTCATGGCTACACCTTC.

CDR3 protein: CASSLDVQVNTEAFF. The DNA of the CDR3 is TGTGCCAGCAGTTTAGACGTGCAGGTGAACACTGAAGCTTTCTTT. This chain connects TRBV28 to TRBJ1-1; no firm D call. Germline V CDR1 and CDR2: MDHEN, SYDVKM. This CDR3 comprises 15 residues. V was trimmed by 2 bases and J by 0 bases, leaving 10 bases between them.

The chain recombines TRBV4-1 with TRBJ1-2; D gene unclear. With 8 bases removed from V and 10 bases from J, the gap between germline ends came to 14 bases. This CDR3 has 11 residues. Germline V CDR1 and CDR2: MGHRA, YSYEKL. In DNA form, the CDR3 reads TGCGCCAGCCGATTTGGGAGTGCCTACACCTTC. It codes for CASRFGSAYTF.

The chain uses TRBV6-2 or TRBV6-3 and TRBJ1-2; D uncertain. The germline V gene encodes CDR1 MNHEY and CDR2 SVGEGT. Trimming shortened V by 0 bases and J by 4 bases, and 12 bases separated the two germline ends. The CDR3 has 15 residues. The CDR3 loop is CASSYSATSFYGYTF. The CDR3 DNA reads TGTGCCAGCAGTTACTCGGCCACCTCCTTCTATGGCTACACCTTC.

For the CDR3, the DNA is TGTGCCAGCAGCCCCGGACTAGCCAATACCTACGAGCAGTACTTC. Protein: CASSPGLANTYEQYF. V and J are TRBV5-4 and TRBJ2-7; TRBD2 agrees at 8 bases. The V gene end was trimmed by 4 bases and the J gene end by 2 bases; junction bases not matched to a gene: 8. Germline V gene data show CDR1 as SGHNT and CDR2 as YYREEE (reference sequence). The CDR3 sequence is 15 residues long.

CDR3 in amino acids: CAWSVMGQGAFF. The CDR3 DNA reads as TGTGCCTGGAGTGTTATGGGGCAAGGAGCTTTCTTT. This sequence joins TRBV30 and TRBJ1-1; D possibly corresponds to TRBD1 (5 bases). The germline gives CDR1 GTSNPN, CDR2 SVGIG (reference sequence). This CDR3 region has 12 residues. V was pared by 0 bases and J by 10 bases, with 12 bases between.

The rearrangement joins TRBV6-5 to TRBJ2-7; weak D call: TRBD2 (5 bases). From germline, CDR1 is MNHEY and CDR2 SVGAGI. The CDR3 consists of 14 residues. The V end lost 0 bases, the J end lost 6 bases, and 12 bases lay between the germline ends. The DNA for the CDR3 is TGTGCCAGCAGTTACTCGAGAGGGTTATCCGAGCAGTACTTC. Amino acid sequence: CASSYSRGLSEQYF.

V is TRBV6-5 and J is TRBJ1-1; D might be TRBD1 (5 bases). V lost 6 bases and J 0 bases, leaving 8 bases between the germline ends. Germline V lookup: CDR1 MNHEY, CDR2 SVGAGI. The CDR3 is made up of 13 amino acids. The CDR3 reads CASSARVNTEAFF. As DNA, the CDR3 is TGTGCCAGCAGCGCCAGGGTGAACACTGAAGCTTTCTTT.

The count of this clone is one. The rearrangement uses TRBV6-5 and TRBJ1-4; TRBD1 aligns across 10 bases. J was trimmed by 7 bases and V by 6 bases; bases with no gene match: 8. In germline, CDR1 is MNHEY, CDR2 SVGAGI. This CDR3 comprises 15 residues. CDR3: CASRRGTGVGEKLFF. The CDR3 DNA reads TGTGCCAGCAGGAGGGGGACAGGGGTCGGTGAAAAACTGTTTTTT.